Here is one TCR beta chain with its context. In the source study's methods: It was from reference gene primer amplification that nucleated cell counts were estimated. TCRdb's copy holds only in-frame clones and misses some; the assay was immunoSEQ multiplex PCR. The V and J calls and clone size come from that table; D and trimming were worked out from the DNA. The sample includes approximately 190,000 clones, around 81% of them seen just once. Two negative PCRs, clearance, or symptom resolution had been documented for recovered Cohort 3 donors. These data originate in a study of blood T cell repertoires in COVID-19. V gave up 0 bases and J gave up 5 bases; unmatched junction bases: 7. Germline CDR1 LGHNA, CDR2 YNFKEQ. CDR3 length: 16 amino acids.

The TCR originated in a man aged 35-49 years who had recovered from COVID-19. V is TRBV4-2 and J is TRBJ1-2; 9 nucleotides align to TRBD1. Source material: PBMCs or T cells enriched from blood (not recorded which). The DNA for the CDR3 is TGTGCCAGCAGCCAAGAAGGCGGAGGACAGGGGTATGGCTACACCTTC. This encodes CASSQEGGGQGYGYTF.